The clone carrying this T cell receptor beta chain was recorded many times. The sample is drawn from a study of early T cells in non-severe SARS-CoV-2 infection. The wider study: Sequencing was performed on bulk RNA from unsorted whole blood, leaving chains unpaired.

Unique molecular identifiers were attached to individual cDNA molecules. A single record per CDR3 protein comes from TCRdb applying MiXCR to the 5' RACE reads. There are tens of thousands of distinct CDR3 sequences in the sample; roughly 15% occur only once, and more than 1.2% lies in the top ten. After removal of 0 bases from V and 1 base from J, the junction contained 7 bases not matched to a gene. CDR3 length: 17 residues. Germline V lookup: CDR1 LGHNA, CDR2 YSLEER. The rearrangement links TRBV4-3 to TRBJ2-5; 8 nucleotides line up with TRBD1. Sequenced input: whole blood. This clonotype originated in an adult who was a healthcare worker with PCR-confirmed SARS-CoV-2 infection or an uninfected control (not recorded which). CDR3 sequence reads: CASSQDLRDRLQETQYF. In DNA form, the CDR3 reads TGCGCCAGCAGCCAAGATTTGAGGGACAGGCTCCAAGAGACCCAGTACTTC.